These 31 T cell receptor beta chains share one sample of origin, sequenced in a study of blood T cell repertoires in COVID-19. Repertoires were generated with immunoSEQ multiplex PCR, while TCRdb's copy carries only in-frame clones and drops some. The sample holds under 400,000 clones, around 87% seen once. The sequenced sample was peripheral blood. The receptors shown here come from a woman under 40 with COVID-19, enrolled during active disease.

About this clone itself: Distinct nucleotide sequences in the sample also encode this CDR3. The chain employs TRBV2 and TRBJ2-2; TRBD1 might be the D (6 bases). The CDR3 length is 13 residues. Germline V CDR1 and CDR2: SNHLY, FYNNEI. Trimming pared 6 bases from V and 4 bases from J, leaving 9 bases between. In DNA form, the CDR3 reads TGTGCCAGCAGCCTACAGGGCACCGGGGAGCTGTTTTTT. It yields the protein CASSLQGTGELFF.

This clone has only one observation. The CDR3 coding sequence is TGTGCCAGCAGGTGGAAGGGGTGGGGGAACACTGAAGCTTTCTTT. Amino acid sequence: CASRWKGWGNTEAFF. The chain couples TRBV5-8 to TRBJ1-1; tentative D call: TRBD1 (5 bases). The V gene lost 5 bases and the J gene lost 1 base, with 15 bases spanning the gap. The CDR3 extends over 15 amino acids. Germline V gene sequence: CDR1 SGHTS, CDR2 YDEGEE.

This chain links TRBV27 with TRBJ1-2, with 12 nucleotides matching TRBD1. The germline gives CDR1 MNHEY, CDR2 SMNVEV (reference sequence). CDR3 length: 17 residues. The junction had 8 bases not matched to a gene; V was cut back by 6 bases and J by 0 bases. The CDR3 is CASSPGQGAGANYGYTF. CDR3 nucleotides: TGTGCCAGCAGCCCGGGACAGGGGGCCGGGGCTAACTATGGCTACACCTTC.

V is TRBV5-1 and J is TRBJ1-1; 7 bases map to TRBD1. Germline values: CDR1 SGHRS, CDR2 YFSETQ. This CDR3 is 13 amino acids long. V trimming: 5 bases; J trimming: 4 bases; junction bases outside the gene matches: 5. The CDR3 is CASRPGTATEAFF. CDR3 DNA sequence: TGCGCCAGCAGGCCAGGGACAGCCACTGAAGCTTTCTTT.

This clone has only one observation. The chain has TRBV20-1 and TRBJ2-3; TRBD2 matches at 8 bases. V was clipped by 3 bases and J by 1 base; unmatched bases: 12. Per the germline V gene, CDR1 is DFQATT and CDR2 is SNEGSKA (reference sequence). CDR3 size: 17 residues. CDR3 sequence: CSASPLAGSPGTDTQYF. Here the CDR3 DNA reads TGCAGTGCTAGTCCGCTAGCGGGTAGCCCGGGCACAGATACGCAGTATTTT.

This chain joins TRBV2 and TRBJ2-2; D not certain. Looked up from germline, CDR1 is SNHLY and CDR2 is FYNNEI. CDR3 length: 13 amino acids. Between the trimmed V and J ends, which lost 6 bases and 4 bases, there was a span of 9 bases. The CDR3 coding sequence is TGTGCCAGCAGAGCTCTTCGCACCGGGGAGCTGTTTTTT. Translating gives CASRALRTGELFF.

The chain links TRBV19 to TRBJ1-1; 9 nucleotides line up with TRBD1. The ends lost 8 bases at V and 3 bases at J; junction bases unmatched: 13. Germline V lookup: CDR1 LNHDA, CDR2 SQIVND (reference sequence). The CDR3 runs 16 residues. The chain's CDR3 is CASSDPPGTGHTEAFF. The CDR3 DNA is TGTGCCAGTTCCGACCCCCCCGGGACAGGGCACACTGAAGCTTTCTTT. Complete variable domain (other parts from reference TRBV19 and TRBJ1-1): DGGITQSPKYLFRKEGQNVTLSCEQNLNHDAMYWYRQDPGQGLRLIYYSQIVNDFQKGDIAEGYSVSREKKESFPLTVTSAQKNPTAFYLCASSDPPGTGHTEAFFGQGTRLTVV.

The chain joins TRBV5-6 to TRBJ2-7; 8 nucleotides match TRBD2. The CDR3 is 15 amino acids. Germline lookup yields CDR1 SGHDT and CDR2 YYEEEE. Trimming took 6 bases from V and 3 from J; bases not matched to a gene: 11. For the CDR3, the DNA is TGTGCCAGCACCTACTCGGGGGGGGCGGTCTACGAGCAGTACTTC. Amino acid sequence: CASTYSGGAVYEQYF.

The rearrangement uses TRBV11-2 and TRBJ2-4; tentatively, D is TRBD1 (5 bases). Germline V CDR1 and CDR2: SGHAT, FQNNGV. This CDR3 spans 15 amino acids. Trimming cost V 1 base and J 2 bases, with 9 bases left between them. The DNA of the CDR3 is TGTGCCAGCAGCTTAGCCAGACAGACCAAAAACATTCAGTACTTC. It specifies CASSLARQTKNIQYF.

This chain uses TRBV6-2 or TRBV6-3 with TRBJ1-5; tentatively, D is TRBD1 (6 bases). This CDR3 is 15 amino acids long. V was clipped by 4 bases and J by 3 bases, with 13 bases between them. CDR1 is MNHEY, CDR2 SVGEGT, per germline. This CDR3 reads CASSWANRDNQPQHF. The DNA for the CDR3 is TGTGCCAGCAGTTGGGCGAACAGGGACAATCAGCCCCAGCATTTT.

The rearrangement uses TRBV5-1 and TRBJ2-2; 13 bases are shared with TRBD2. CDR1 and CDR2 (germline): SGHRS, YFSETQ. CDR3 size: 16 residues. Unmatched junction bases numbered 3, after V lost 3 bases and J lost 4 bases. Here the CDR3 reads CASSSGTSGVTGELFF. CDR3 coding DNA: TGCGCCAGCAGCTCAGGGACTAGCGGGGTCACCGGGGAGCTGTTTTTT.

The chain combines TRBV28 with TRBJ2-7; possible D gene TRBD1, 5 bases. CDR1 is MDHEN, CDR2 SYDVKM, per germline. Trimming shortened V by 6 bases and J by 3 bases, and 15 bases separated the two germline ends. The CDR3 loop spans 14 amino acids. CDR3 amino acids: CASSLEGAGYEQYF. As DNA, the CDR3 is TGTGCCAGCAGCCTAGAAGGGGCCGGCTACGAGCAGTACTTC.

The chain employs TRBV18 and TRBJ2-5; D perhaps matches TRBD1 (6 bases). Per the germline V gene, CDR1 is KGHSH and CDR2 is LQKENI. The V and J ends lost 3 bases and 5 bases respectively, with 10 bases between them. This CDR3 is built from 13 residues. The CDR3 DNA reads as TGTGCCAGCTCACCGGACAGCCCCGAGACCCAGTACTTC. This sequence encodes CASSPDSPETQYF.

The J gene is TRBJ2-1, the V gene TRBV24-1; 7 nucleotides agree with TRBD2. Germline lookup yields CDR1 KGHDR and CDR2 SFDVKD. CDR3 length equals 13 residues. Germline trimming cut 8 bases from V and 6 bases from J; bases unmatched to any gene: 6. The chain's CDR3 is CATTGTTSNEQFF. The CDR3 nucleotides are TGTGCCACCACCGGGACTACTAGCAATGAGCAGTTCTTC.

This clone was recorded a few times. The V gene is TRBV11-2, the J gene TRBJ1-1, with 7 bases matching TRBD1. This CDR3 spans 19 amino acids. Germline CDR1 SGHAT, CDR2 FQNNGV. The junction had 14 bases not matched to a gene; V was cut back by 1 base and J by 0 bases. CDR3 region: CASSLVGPGGSTLNTEAFF. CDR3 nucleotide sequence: TGTGCCAGCAGCTTAGTAGGGCCAGGGGGGTCGACCCTGAACACTGAAGCTTTCTTT.

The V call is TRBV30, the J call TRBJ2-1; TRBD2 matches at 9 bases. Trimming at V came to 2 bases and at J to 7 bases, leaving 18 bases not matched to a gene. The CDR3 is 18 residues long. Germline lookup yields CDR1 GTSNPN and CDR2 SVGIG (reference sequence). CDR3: CAWSSYSLGLAPGNEQFF. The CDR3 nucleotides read TGTGCCTGGAGTTCTTACTCCCTGGGACTAGCTCCGGGGAATGAGCAGTTCTTC.

Written as DNA, the CDR3 is TGTGCCAGCAGCCAAGATGGACTTCAAGAGACCCAGTACTTC. Translating it yields CASSQDGLQETQYF. V and J are TRBV4-2 and TRBJ2-5; D possibly corresponds to TRBD2 (5 bases). The ends were cut back, 0 bases at V and 2 bases at J, with 7 bases in the middle. Germline V gene lookup returns CDR1 LGHNA and CDR2 YNFKEQ. The CDR3 spans 14 residues.

CDR3 protein: CASQQAYQPQHF. The DNA of the CDR3 is TGTGCCAGCCAACAGGCTTATCAGCCCCAGCATTTT. The V call is TRBV19, the J call TRBJ1-5; tentatively, D is TRBD1 (5 bases). V was cut by 9 bases and J by 5 bases, with 11 bases left in between. This CDR3 is 12 amino acids long. Germline V gene data show CDR1 as LNHDA and CDR2 as SQIVND (reference sequence).

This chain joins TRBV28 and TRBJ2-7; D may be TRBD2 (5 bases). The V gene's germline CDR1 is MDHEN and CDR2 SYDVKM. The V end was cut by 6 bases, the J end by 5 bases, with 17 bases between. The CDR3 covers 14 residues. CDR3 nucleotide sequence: TGTGCCAGCAGCCCCCCGGGGAGAGTCAACGAGCAGTACTTC. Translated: CASSPPGRVNEQYF.

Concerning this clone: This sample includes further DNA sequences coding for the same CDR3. The CDR3: CASSLVSSYEQYF. Written as DNA, the CDR3 is TGTGCCAGCAGCTTGGTATCGTCCTACGAGCAGTACTTC. The genes are TRBV5-5 and TRBJ2-7; D remains unclear. The germline V gene encodes CDR1 SGHKS and CDR2 YYEKEE (reference sequence). V shed 0 bases and J shed 1 base, with 5 bases lying between them. CDR3 length equals 13 residues.

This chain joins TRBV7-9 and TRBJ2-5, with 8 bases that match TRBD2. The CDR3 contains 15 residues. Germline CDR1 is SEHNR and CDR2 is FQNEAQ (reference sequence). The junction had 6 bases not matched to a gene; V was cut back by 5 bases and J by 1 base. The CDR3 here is CASSLNGRAQETQYF. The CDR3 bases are TGTGCCAGCAGCCTCAACGGGAGGGCCCAAGAGACCCAGTACTTC.

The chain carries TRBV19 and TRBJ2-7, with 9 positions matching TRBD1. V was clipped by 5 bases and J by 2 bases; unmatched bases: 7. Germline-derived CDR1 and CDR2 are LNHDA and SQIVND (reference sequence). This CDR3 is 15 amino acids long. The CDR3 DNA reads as TGTGCCAGTAGTCCCGGACAGGGGTGGACCTACGAGCAGTACTTC. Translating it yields CASSPGQGWTYEQYF.

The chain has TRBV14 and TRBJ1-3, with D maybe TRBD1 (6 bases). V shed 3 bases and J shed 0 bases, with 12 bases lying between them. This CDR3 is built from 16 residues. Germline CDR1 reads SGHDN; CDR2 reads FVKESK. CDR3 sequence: CASSQLTGRSGNTIYF. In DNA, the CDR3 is TGTGCCAGCAGCCAGTTGACAGGCCGCTCTGGAAACACCATATATTTT.

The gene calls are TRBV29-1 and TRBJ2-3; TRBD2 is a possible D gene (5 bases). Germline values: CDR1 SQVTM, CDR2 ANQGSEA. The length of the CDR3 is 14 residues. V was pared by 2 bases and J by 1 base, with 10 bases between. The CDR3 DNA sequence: TGCAGCGTTGAAAAGTGGGAGCGCACAGATACGCAGTATTTT. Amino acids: CSVEKWERTDTQYF.

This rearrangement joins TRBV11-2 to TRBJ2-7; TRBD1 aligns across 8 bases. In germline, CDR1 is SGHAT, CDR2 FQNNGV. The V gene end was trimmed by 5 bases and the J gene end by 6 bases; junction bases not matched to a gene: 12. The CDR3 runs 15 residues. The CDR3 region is CASSASGGAGIEQYF. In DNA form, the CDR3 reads TGTGCCAGCAGCGCCTCAGGGGGCGCGGGGATCGAGCAGTACTTC.

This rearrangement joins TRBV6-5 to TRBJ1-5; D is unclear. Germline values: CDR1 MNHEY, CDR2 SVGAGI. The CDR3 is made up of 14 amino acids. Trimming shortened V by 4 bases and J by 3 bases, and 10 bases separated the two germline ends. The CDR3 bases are TGTGCCAGCAGTTCCCGAAGAGTCAATCAGCCCCAGCATTTT. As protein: CASSSRRVNQPQHF.

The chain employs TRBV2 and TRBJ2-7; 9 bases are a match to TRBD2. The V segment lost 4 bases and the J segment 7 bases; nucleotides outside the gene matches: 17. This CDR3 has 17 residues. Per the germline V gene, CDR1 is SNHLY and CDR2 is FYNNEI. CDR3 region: CASSVSLASGKFGEQYF. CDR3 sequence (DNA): TGTGCCAGCAGTGTATCATTGGCTAGCGGGAAATTTGGGGAGCAGTACTTC.

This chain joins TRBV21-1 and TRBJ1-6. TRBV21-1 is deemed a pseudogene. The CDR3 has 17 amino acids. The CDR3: CASSKVRGIPCNSPLHF. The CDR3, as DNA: TGTGCCAGCAGCAAAGTCCGGGGGATCCCGTGTAATTCACCCCTCCACTTT.

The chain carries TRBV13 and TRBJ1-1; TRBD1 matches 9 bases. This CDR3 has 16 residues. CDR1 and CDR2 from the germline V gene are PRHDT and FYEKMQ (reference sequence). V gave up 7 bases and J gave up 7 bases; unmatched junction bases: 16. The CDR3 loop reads CASTPKGTGSFNEAFF. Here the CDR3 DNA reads TGTGCCAGCACCCCAAAGGGGACAGGGTCGTTTAATGAAGCTTTCTTT.

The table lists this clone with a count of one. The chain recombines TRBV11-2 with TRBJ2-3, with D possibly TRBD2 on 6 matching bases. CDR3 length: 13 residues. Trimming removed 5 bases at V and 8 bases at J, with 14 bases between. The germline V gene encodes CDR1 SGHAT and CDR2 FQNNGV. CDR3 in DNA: TGTGCCAGCAGCGCCGGGACCGGGGGTACGCAGTATTTT. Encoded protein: CASSAGTGGTQYF.

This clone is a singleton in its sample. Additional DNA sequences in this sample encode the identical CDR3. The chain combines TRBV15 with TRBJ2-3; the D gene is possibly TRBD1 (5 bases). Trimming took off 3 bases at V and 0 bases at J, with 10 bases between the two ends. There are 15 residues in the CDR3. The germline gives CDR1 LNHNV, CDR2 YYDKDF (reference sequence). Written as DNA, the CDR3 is TGTGCCACCAGCAGGGGGTCAGGGAGCACAGATACGCAGTATTTT. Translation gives CATSRGSGSTDTQYF.